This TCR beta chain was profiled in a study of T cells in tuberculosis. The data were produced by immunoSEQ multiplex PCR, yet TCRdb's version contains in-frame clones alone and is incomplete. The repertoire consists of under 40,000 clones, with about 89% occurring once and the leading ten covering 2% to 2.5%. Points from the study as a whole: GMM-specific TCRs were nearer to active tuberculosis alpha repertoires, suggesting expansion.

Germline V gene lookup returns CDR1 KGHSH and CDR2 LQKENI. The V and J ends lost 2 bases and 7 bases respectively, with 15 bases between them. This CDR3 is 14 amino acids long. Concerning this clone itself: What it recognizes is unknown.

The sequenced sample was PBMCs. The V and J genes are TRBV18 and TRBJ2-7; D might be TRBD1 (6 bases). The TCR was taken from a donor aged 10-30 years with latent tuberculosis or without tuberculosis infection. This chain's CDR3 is CASSPRTGTGEQYF. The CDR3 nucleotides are TGTGCCAGCTCACCAAGAACAGGGACGGGAGAGCAGTACTTC.